The 16 T cell receptor beta chains listed next were all sequenced from one sample in a study of blood T cell repertoires in COVID-19. Profiling relied on immunoSEQ multiplex PCR, and the TCRdb table lists in-frame clones only, not all of them. Counted here are 250,000 to 350,000 clones, around 85% occurring once; the ten biggest clones make up about 2.2%. Sequencing was carried out using peripheral blood. Receptors were obtained from a woman under 40 who had recovered from COVID-19.

The V call is TRBV3-1 (or the pseudogene TRBV3-2), the J call TRBJ1-3, with D perhaps matching TRBD1 (6 bases). The CDR3 contains 15 residues. Germline V gene data show CDR1 as LGHDT and CDR2 as YNNKEL (reference sequence). Trimming removed 0 bases at V and 4 bases at J, with 10 bases between. The CDR3 protein is CASSQDAGAGNTIYF. Written as DNA, the CDR3 is TGTGCCAGCAGCCAAGATGCGGGGGCGGGAAACACCATATATTTT.

This chain uses TRBV5-1 with TRBJ2-1; TRBD2 aligns across 7 bases. V trimming: 1 base; J trimming: 2 bases; junction bases outside the gene matches: 3. This CDR3 region has 15 residues. Germline CDR1 and CDR2: SGHRS and YFSETQ. CDR3 DNA: TGCGCCAGCAGCTTGACGGGGGGACCCTACAATGAGCAGTTCTTC. This encodes CASSLTGGPYNEQFF.

This chain links TRBV5-1 with TRBJ2-5; TRBD2 agrees at 7 bases. V lost 5 bases to trimming and J lost 0 bases; unmatched junction nucleotides: 16. CDR3 length: 18 amino acids. Per germline, CDR1 SGHRS and CDR2 YFSETQ. CDR3 sequence reads: CASSLRELAANYQETQYF. The CDR3 coding sequence is TGCGCCAGCAGTCTAAGAGAGCTAGCGGCCAATTACCAAGAGACCCAGTACTTC.

For the CDR3, the DNA is TGTGCCAGCAGCTTGGCCGTAGCGGGGGGCTACAATGAGCAGTTCTTC. Translation: CASSLAVAGGYNEQFF. The chain couples TRBV5-6 to TRBJ2-1; 10 bases map to TRBD2. V was pared by 0 bases and J by 3 bases, with 3 bases of the junction left unmatched. CDR3 length: 16 residues. Germline loops: CDR1 SGHDT, CDR2 YYEEEE. Using reference TRBV5-6 and TRBJ2-1 for the parts outside the CDR3, the full variable domain is DAGVTQSPTHLIKTRGQQVTLRCSPKSGHDTVSWYQQALGQGPQFIFQYYEEEERQRGNFPDRFSGHQFPNYSSELNVNALLLGDSALYLCASSLAVAGGYNEQFFGPGTRLTVL.

V and J are TRBV2 and TRBJ2-5; D is perhaps TRBD1 (6 bases). Trimming removed 4 bases at V and 2 bases at J, with 11 bases between. The length of the CDR3 is 14 residues. Germline assignment: CDR1 SNHLY and CDR2 FYNNEI. As DNA, the CDR3 is TGTGCCAGCAGTGCATTAAGGGGGCAAGAGACCCAGTACTTC. Translated: CASSALRGQETQYF.

The rearrangement uses TRBV28 and TRBJ2-7; 7 nucleotides match TRBD1. Germline CDR1 is MDHEN and CDR2 is SYDVKM. V dropped 8 bases and J dropped 3; count of bases not matched to a gene: 4. The CDR3 totals 12 residues. In DNA, the CDR3 is TGTGCCAGCCGGGGACAGATCTACGAGCAGTACTTC. This encodes CASRGQIYEQYF.

V and J are TRBV15 and TRBJ1-2; 10 bases match TRBD1. The V gene end was trimmed by 0 bases and the J gene end by 6 bases; junction bases not matched to a gene: 4. This CDR3 spans 15 amino acids. Germline V gene sequence: CDR1 LNHNV, CDR2 YYDKDF (reference sequence). The CDR3 coding sequence is TGTGCCACCAGCAGAGATCGACAGGGGGCGAATGGCTACACCTTC. Protein product: CATSRDRQGANGYTF.

The genes are TRBV5-8 and TRBJ1-2; TRBD1 aligns across 9 bases. V was clipped by 6 bases and J by 1 base; unmatched bases: 10. Germline CDR1 and CDR2: SGHTS and YDEGEE. The length of the CDR3 is 16 residues. Here the CDR3 reads CASTARDRVINYGYTF. As DNA, the CDR3 is TGTGCCAGCACCGCCCGGGACAGGGTCATTAACTATGGCTACACCTTC.

The chain carries TRBV7-2 and TRBJ2-7; no reliable D call. Trimming pared 2 bases from V and 0 bases from J, leaving 8 bases between. CDR3 length: 14 residues. CDR1 is SGHTA, CDR2 FQGNSA, per germline. The CDR3 sequence: CASSLRVLSYEQYF. The CDR3 DNA follows: TGTGCCAGCAGCTTACGCGTCCTCTCCTACGAGCAGTACTTC. The full variable domain, in which reference TRBV7-2 and TRBJ2-7 provide the parts outside the CDR3, is GAGVSQSPSNKVTEKGKDVELRCDPISGHTALYWYRQSLGQGLEFLIYFQGNSAPDKSGLPSDRFSAERTGGSVSTLTIQRTQQEDSAVYLCASSLRVLSYEQYFGPGTRLTVT.

This clone has just a few counts. The genes are TRBV3-1 (or the pseudogene TRBV3-2) and TRBJ2-7, with D perhaps matching TRBD1 (7 bases). Germline loops: CDR1 LGHDT, CDR2 YNNKEL (reference sequence). The CDR3 covers 15 residues. With 3 bases removed from V and 3 bases from J, the gap between germline ends came to 15 bases. CDR3 in amino acids: CASSQGDSGHYEQYF. The CDR3 coding sequence is TGTGCCAGCAGCCAGGGGGACAGCGGGCACTACGAGCAGTACTTC.

The CDR3 region is CASSSLAGATYEQYF. DNA for the CDR3: TGTGCCAGCAGCTCGCTAGCGGGGGCGACCTACGAGCAGTACTTC. V is TRBV7-2 and J is TRBJ2-7; 10 bases match TRBD2. Looked up from germline, CDR1 is SGHTA and CDR2 is FQGNSA. Trimming removed 4 bases from V and 2 bases from J; junction bases left unmatched: 5. CDR3 length: 15 residues.

The genes are TRBV29-1 and TRBJ1-1, with TRBD1 identical over 9 bases. The CDR3 totals 14 residues. V gave up 7 bases and J gave up 4 bases; unmatched junction bases: 10. Germline-derived CDR1 and CDR2 are SQVTM and ANQGSEA. CDR3 region: CSARAGTGFTEAFF. In DNA, the CDR3 is TGCAGCGCTCGAGCCGGGACAGGGTTCACTGAAGCTTTCTTT.

CDR3 bases: TGTGCCAGCAGTGAAGAGGGGTGGCAGCCCCAGCATTTT. It yields the protein CASSEEGWQPQHF. V gene TRBV2 combines with J gene TRBJ1-5, with D possibly matching TRBD1 (5 bases). The CDR3 runs to 13 residues. Trimming removed 1 base at V and 7 bases at J, with 8 bases between. Germline V gene data show CDR1 as SNHLY and CDR2 as FYNNEI.

The rearrangement links TRBV4-3 to TRBJ2-1; the match to TRBD2 covers 8 bases. Germline loops: CDR1 LGHNA, CDR2 YSLEER. The CDR3 extends over 13 amino acids. J was trimmed by 14 bases and V by 0 bases; bases with no gene match: 6. CDR3 in amino acids: CASSQDPGGRKFF. CDR3 sequence (DNA): TGCGCCAGCAGCCAAGATCCTGGCGGGAGGAAGTTCTTC.

V is TRBV11-2 and J is TRBJ1-6, with 7 bases matching TRBD1. Trimming cost V 6 bases and J 10 bases; bases outside gene matches: 12. Germline V gene sequence: CDR1 SGHAT, CDR2 FQNNGV. The CDR3 consists of 15 residues. The CDR3 bases are TGTGCCAGCAGGGAGGGGGCGTCCGCGGAATCACCCCTCCACTTT. Its protein is CASREGASAESPLHF.

The chain links TRBV7-2 to TRBJ2-7; a weak D match, TRBD2 (6 bases). The CDR3 sequence is 14 residues long. From germline, CDR1 is SGHTA and CDR2 FQGNSA. Trimming left V 0 bases short and J 5 bases short, with 11 bases between. The CDR3 region is CASSLALRRDEQYF. DNA for the CDR3: TGTGCCAGCAGCTTAGCCCTACGGAGGGACGAGCAGTACTTC.